These T cell receptor beta chains were read from a single sample in a study of T cells in Graves' hyperthyroidism and ophthalmopathy. TCRdb independently ran MiXCR on the multiplex PCR reads; one entry per CDR3 protein. Of approximately 640,000 distinct CDR3 sequences in the sample, around 15% are singletons; the top ten hold 15% to 19%. The material sequenced was blood. The origin of the receptors is a man aged 45-65 years with Graves' hyperthyroidism. CDR3s include the opening cysteine and the closing phenylalanine or tryptophan. D genes are given only for firm matches. The size of a clone is reported for some rows only, either as once, few or many, or as a class for expanded clones.

NA | TRBJ2-3 | TRBV7-2 | many | TGTGCCAGCAGCTTAGATGCGGGGAGTAGTACGCAGTATTTT | CASSLDAGSSTQYF
NA | TRBJ1-1 | TRBV7-9 | many | TGTGCCAGCAGCCCCGGGGGGCCAGGACGTACTGAAGCTTTCTTT | CASSPGGPGRTEAFF
NA | TRBJ1-1 | TRBV6-2/TRBV6-3 | NA | TGTGCCAGCAGTTACCCGACAGAAAGGCGGACTTTCTTT | CASSYPTERRTFF
TRBD1 | TRBJ1-2 | TRBV29-1 | few | TGCAGCGTCCCGACAGGGAACGACGATGGCTACACCTTC | CSVPTGNDDGYTF
NA | TRBJ2-7 | TRBV6-2/TRBV6-3 | NA | TGTGCCAGCAGACGAGCAGGGGACGAGCAGTACTTC | CASRRAGDEQYF
NA | TRBJ2-6 | TRBV28 | many | TGTGCCAGCAGTACGCTACGGGCCTCACGTAATGAATGGCCTGGGGCCAACGTCCTGACTTTC | CASSTLRASRNEWPGANVLTF
TRBD2 | TRBJ2-7 | TRBV5-1 | NA | TGCGCCAGCAGCTTCGGACAAAGCGGACTAGCGGGTGCCTACGAGCAGTACTTC | CASSFGQSGLAGAYEQYF
TRBD2 | TRBJ2-3 | TRBV5-6 | NA | TGTGCCAGCAGGAGGACTAGCGGGGGAACTAGCACAGATACGCAGTATTTT | CASRRTSGGTSTDTQYF
NA | TRBJ2-7 | TRBV20-1 | many | TGCAGTGCTTTATCGCAGGACAACTCCTACGAGCAGTACTTC | CSALSQDNSYEQYF
TRBD1 | TRBJ2-7 | TRBV6-1 | NA | TGTGCCAGCAGACCGGGACAGGCCCTCAATGAGCAGTACTTC | CASRPGQALNEQYF
NA | TRBJ2-5 | TRBV2 | many | TGTGCCACCTTAGCCCCCTCACGGGAGACCCAGTACTTC | CATLAPSRETQYF
NA | TRBJ2-5 | TRBV6-1 | NA | TGTGCCAGCAGCCCCTCCCGGGGGCTAGGGGAGACCCAGTACTTC | CASSPSRGLGETQYF
NA | TRBJ1-1 | TRBV5-6 | few | TGTGCCAGCAGCTTTGTCGAACAGTGGGAAGCTTTCTTT | CASSFVEQWEAFF
TRBD2 | TRBJ2-5 | TRBV28 | NA | TGTGCCAGCAGCCCGGGACTAGCCGCGACCCAAGAGACCCAGTACTTC | CASSPGLAATQETQYF
TRBD1 | TRBJ2-3 | TRBV7-9 | NA | TGTGCCAGCAGTCCCCCGCGACAGGGGACAAATACGCAGTATTTT | CASSPPRQGTNTQYF
NA | TRBJ1-2 | TRBV4-2 | NA | TGTGCCAGCAGCCAAGCGCGGGGGGACTATGGCTACACCTTC | CASSQARGDYGYTF
NA | TRBJ1-1 | TRBV7-9 | few | TGTGCCAGCAGCTTTGCCCCCAGTGGGACTGAAGCTTTCTTT | CASSFAPSGTEAFF
TRBD2 | TRBJ2-4 | TRBV12-3/TRBV12-4 | once | TGTGCCAGCAGTTTACCGGGAGGGCCGAGCGACATTCAGTACTTC | CASSLPGGPSDIQYF
NA | TRBJ1-2 | TRBV18 | NA | TGTGCCAGCTCAACCGACAGGTCAGGAGGCTACACCTTC | CASSTDRSGGYTF
NA | TRBJ1-5 | TRBV18 | few | TGTGCCAGCTCACCACAGGGGGGACGAAGCAATCAGCCCCAGCATTTT | CASSPQGGRSNQPQHF
TRBD1 | TRBJ2-1 | TRBV10-1 | NA | TGCGCCAGCAGTGAGTCATCAGGGGGTGGAAGCTCCTACAATGAGCAGTTCTTC | CASSESSGGGSSYNEQFF
TRBD2 | TRBJ2-7 | TRBV12-3/TRBV12-4 | many | TGTGCCAGTAAGGAACTAGCGGGAGCTAAGTACGAGCAGTACTTC | CASKELAGAKYEQYF
NA | TRBJ1-2 | TRBV7-2 | many | TGTGCCAGCAGCTTAGAACCCCACTATGGCTACACCTTC | CASSLEPHYGYTF
NA | TRBJ2-1 | TRBV7-9 | few | TGTGCCAGCAGCTTAAGAGGGTCGGGCTACAATGAGCAGTTCTTC | CASSLRGSGYNEQFF
NA | TRBJ1-2 | TRBV19 | many | TGTGCCAGTAGTCGACAGGATGGCTACACCTTC | CASSRQDGYTF
TRBD1 | TRBJ2-5 | TRBV7-2 | NA | TGTGCCAGCAGCTTAAGGGACAGGGCTGTTGAGACCCAGTACTTC | CASSLRDRAVETQYF
NA | TRBJ1-1 | TRBV27 | many | TGTGCCAGCAGGGGAGGGGGGAGGACTGAAGCTTTCTTT | CASRGGGRTEAFF
TRBD2 | TRBJ2-1 | TRBV28 | few | TGTGCCAGCACCCCGACTAGCGGTCCCTACAATGAGCAGTTCTTC | CASTPTSGPYNEQFF
TRBD1 | TRBJ1-6 | TRBV2 | many | TGTGCCAGCAAATTAAACCGGGACAGAGACCTTTCGTCCCTCCACTTT | CASKLNRDRDLSSLHF
TRBD1 | TRBJ1-2 | TRBV6-2/TRBV6-3 | few | TGTGCCGGCAGTTACTCGAGAGGGGGCGAGCATGGCTACACCTTC | CAGSYSRGGEHGYTF
TRBD2 | TRBJ2-5 | TRBV2 | many | TGTGCCAGCAGATGGACTAGCGGGAGTGTAGAGACCCAGTACTTC | CASRWTSGSVETQYF
TRBD1 | TRBJ2-1 | TRBV5-1 | many | TGCGCCAGCAGCTTCGAGGACAGGCCAAGGGGCAATGAGCAGTTCTTC | CASSFEDRPRGNEQFF
NA | TRBJ2-3 | TRBV5-1 | many | TGCGCCAGCCAAAGCGGGGATACGCAGTATTTT | CASQSGDTQYF
NA | TRBJ1-2 | TRBV3-1 | many | TGTGCCAGCAGCCAAGTCTCCTCGAGCTATGGCTACACCTTC | CASSQVSSSYGYTF
TRBD2 | TRBJ2-1 | TRBV30 | NA | TGTGCCTGGAGTGTACTAGCGGGAGAGCAGTTCTTC | CAWSVLAGEQFF
NA | TRBJ1-6 | TRBV19 | few | TGTGCCAGTAGTATAGATGCCCATGGCCTCCACTTT | CASSIDAHGLHF
NA | TRBJ2-7 | TRBV10-3 | NA | TGTGCCATCAGGACAGCGTTGGGCCCTCCCAACGAGCAGTACTTC | CAIRTALGPPNEQYF
NA | TRBJ2-5 | TRBV4-1 | NA | TGCGCCAGCAGCCAAGTTCCTCCGGAGACCCAGTACTTC | CASSQVPPETQYF
TRBD1 | TRBJ1-6 | TRBV2 | many | TGTGCCAGCAGAAGGACAGGGGATTCTTATAATTCACCCCTCCACTTT | CASRRTGDSYNSPLHF
NA | TRBJ1-3 | TRBV18 | NA | TGTGCCAGCTCACCCCCGGACATCCGAGCTGGAAACACCATATATTTT | CASSPPDIRAGNTIYF
NA | TRBJ1-5 | TRBV19 | few | TGTGCCAGTAGTATCGTAGGGTATAGCAATCAGCCCCAGCATTTT | CASSIVGYSNQPQHF
NA | TRBJ2-3 | TRBV29-1 | many | TGCAGCGTTGTTTCCGCGGGACCTAGCACAGATACGCAGTATTTT | CSVVSAGPSTDTQYF
NA | TRBJ2-4 | TRBV10-3 | few | TGTGCCATCAGCAATAGCGGCCTAGCCAAAAACATTCAGTACTTC | CAISNSGLAKNIQYF
TRBD1 | TRBJ1-4 | TRBV28 | few | TGTGCCATCTCTAAGACGGGACAGGGGACTGAAAAACTGTTTTTT | CAISKTGQGTEKLFF
NA | TRBJ1-4 | TRBV6-5 | NA | TGTGCCAGCAGTTACCCCGGGGGTTCAAAACTGTTTTTT | CASSYPGGSKLFF
NA | TRBJ2-2 | TRBV6-6 | NA | TGTGCCAGCAGTTACCCAGGGCGAACCGGGGAGCTGTTTTTT | CASSYPGRTGELFF
TRBD2 | TRBJ2-1 | TRBV7-3 | many | TGTGCCAGCAGCTTAAAAGGGAGTCTAGCGGTAAACAACAATGAGCAGTTCTTC | CASSLKGSLAVNNNEQFF
NA | TRBJ1-1 | TRBV19 | many | TGTGCCAGTAGTATTTCGACGGGCACTGAAGCTTTCTTT | CASSISTGTEAFF
NA | TRBJ1-1 | TRBV27 | many | TGTGCCAGCAGTTTCTATGCGGGGAACACTGAAGCTTTCTTT | CASSFYAGNTEAFF
NA | TRBJ1-4 | TRBV6-5 | many | TGTGCCAGCAGTTACTCGCCCAGCAATGAAAAACTGTTTTTT | CASSYSPSNEKLFF
TRBD2 | TRBJ2-7 | TRBV28 | many | TGTGCCAGCAGGCCGGGACTAGCGGGAGGCTTCTCCTACGAGCAGTACTTC | CASRPGLAGGFSYEQYF
TRBD1 | TRBJ2-7 | TRBV7-2 | many | TGTGCCAGCAGCTTGAGCCGGGACAGATACGAGCAGTACTTC | CASSLSRDRYEQYF
NA | TRBJ2-6 | TRBV20-1 | NA | TGCAGTGCTAGAGGGCAGGGAGAGGTTAGGGCCAACGTCCTGACTTTC | CSARGQGEVRANVLTF
NA | TRBJ2-7 | TRBV7-9 | NA | TGTGCCAGCGGGAGCAGGGATAACTACGAGCAGTACTTC | CASGSRDNYEQYF
TRBD1 | TRBJ2-5 | TRBV7-9 | many | TGTGCCAGCAGCTTCCCCGGGACAGGGGAAGAGACCCAGTACTTC | CASSFPGTGEETQYF
TRBD2 | TRBJ2-7 | TRBV3-1 | few | TGTGCCAGCAGCCAAGATTTGGCTAGCGGATACGAGCAGTACTTC | CASSQDLASGYEQYF
TRBD1 | TRBJ2-7 | TRBV5-1 | once | TGCGCCTGCAGCCCCGGACAGGGATATTCCTACGAGCAGTACTTC | CACSPGQGYSYEQYF
NA | TRBJ1-5 | TRBV4-2 | few | TGTGCCAGCAGCCAAGACGGCAGTGTAAGCAATCAGCCCCAGCATTTT | CASSQDGSVSNQPQHF